What follows are 13 T cell receptor beta chains derived from one specimen sequenced in a study of T cell responses to AZD1222 COVID-19 vaccine. Repertoires were generated with immunoSEQ multiplex PCR, while TCRdb's copy carries only in-frame clones and drops some. The sample holds 140,000 to 150,000 clones, 85% to 95% seen once. The material was peripheral blood, obtained on day 0 of AZD1222 vaccination. The receptor set was obtained from an adult in good health.

The V and J genes are TRBV3-1 (or the pseudogene TRBV3-2) and TRBJ2-7; D ambiguous. The germline V gene has CDR1 LGHDT and CDR2 YNNKEL (reference sequence). Trimming took off 6 bases at V and 5 bases at J, with 17 bases between the two ends. This CDR3 has 14 amino acids. CDR3 DNA: TGTGCCAGCAGTCATAGAAACGAAAGGAACGAGCAGTACTTC. It is translated as CASSHRNERNEQYF.

V and J are TRBV6-5 and TRBJ1-2; maybe TRBD1 (5 bases). The CDR3 spans 14 residues. V lost 2 bases and J 7 bases, leaving 14 bases between the germline ends. Germline V CDR1 and CDR2: MNHEY, SVGAGI. The CDR3 DNA reads as TGTGCCAGCAGTTACCTTCAGGGATTTCGTGGCTACACCTTC. Its translation: CASSYLQGFRGYTF.

The rearrangement uses TRBV6-5 and TRBJ2-5; D could derive from TRBD1 or TRBD2 (5 bases each). Germline values: CDR1 MNHEY, CDR2 SVGAGI. Deletions cut 4 bases from V and 5 bases from J, with 11 bases between. The length of the CDR3 is 13 residues. CDR3 sequence: CASSLPGTETQYF. The DNA for the CDR3 is TGTGCCAGCAGTTTACCTGGGACGGAGACCCAGTACTTC.

The chain joins TRBV7-9 to TRBJ1-6; tentative D call: TRBD1 (6 bases). Germline CDR1 SEHNR, CDR2 FQNEAQ (reference sequence). The CDR3 runs to 14 residues. Trimming pared 5 bases from V and 11 bases from J, leaving 16 bases between. In DNA, the CDR3 is TGTGCCAGCAGCCCCGGGGGCAATTCAGCACCCCTCCACTTT. Its protein product is CASSPGGNSAPLHF.

This clone was seen once. The V call is TRBV30, the J call TRBJ1-2; D unresolved. The V gene's germline CDR1 is GTSNPN and CDR2 SVGIG (reference sequence). This CDR3 is 13 amino acids long. Trimming stripped 3 bases from V and 1 base from J, with 9 bases between. The CDR3 coding sequence is TGTGCCTGGAGGGAATCCCTTAACTATGGCTACACCTTC. Amino acids: CAWRESLNYGYTF.

The rearrangement uses TRBV15 and TRBJ1-4, with 9 bases matching TRBD1. The CDR3 is 18 amino acids. From germline, CDR1 is LNHNV and CDR2 YYDKDF (reference sequence). The V segment lost 1 base and the J segment 7 bases; nucleotides outside the gene matches: 13. This CDR3 is CATSRGDRVPSRGEKLFF. DNA for the CDR3: TGTGCCACCAGCAGAGGGGACAGGGTCCCGTCCCGAGGTGAAAAACTGTTTTTT.

The rearrangement uses TRBV9 and TRBJ1-1, with unresolved D. The length of the CDR3 is 14 residues. V shed 2 bases and J shed 8 bases, with 16 bases lying between them. Germline loops: CDR1 SGDLS, CDR2 YYNGEE. In DNA, the CDR3 is TGTGCCAGCAGCGTGAGAGAGTCACCCTGGGAAGCTTTCTTT. Its translation is CASSVRESPWEAFF. Complete variable domain (other parts from reference TRBV9 and TRBJ1-1): DSGVTQTPKHLITATGQRVTLRCSPRSGDLSVYWYQQSLDQGLQFLIQYYNGEERAKGNILERFSAQQFPDLHSELNLSSLELGDSALYFCASSVRESPWEAFFGQGTRLTVV.

This chain links TRBV3-1 (or the pseudogene TRBV3-2) with TRBJ1-6; D may be TRBD1 (6 bases). CDR1 and CDR2 from the germline V gene are LGHDT and YNNKEL (reference sequence). V lost 4 bases and J lost 7, with 11 bases in between. This CDR3 has 14 amino acids. The CDR3 coding sequence is TGTGCCAGCAGCCTAACAGGGAACAATTCACCCCTCCACTTT. It specifies CASSLTGNNSPLHF.

This CDR3 reads CAWNPEGYNSPLHF. As DNA, the CDR3 is TGTGCCTGGAACCCTGAGGGCTATAATTCACCCCTCCACTTT. The gene calls are TRBV30 and TRBJ1-6; D is ambiguous. V was pared by 4 bases and J by 3 bases, with 10 bases between. The CDR3 consists of 14 residues. From germline, CDR1 is GTSNPN and CDR2 SVGIG (reference sequence).

The rearrangement links TRBV6-5 to TRBJ2-1, with D unresolved. The V end lost 4 bases, the J end lost 11 bases, and 12 bases lay between the germline ends. The CDR3 covers 12 residues. Germline V gene lookup returns CDR1 MNHEY and CDR2 SVGAGI. The CDR3 coding sequence is TGTGCCAGCAGTTCCTCCACGGGCCAGCAGTTCTTC. Amino acids: CASSSSTGQQFF.

The chain employs TRBV24-1 and TRBJ2-6; D gene uncertain. Looked up from germline, CDR1 is KGHDR and CDR2 is SFDVKD. The CDR3 spans 14 residues. Trimming removed 2 bases from V and 4 bases from J, with 5 bases in between. Written as DNA, the CDR3 is TGTGCCACCAGTGATTCTCTCGGGGCCAACGTCCTGACTTTC. This encodes CATSDSLGANVLTF.

The rearrangement uses TRBV6-1 and TRBJ1-4; TRBD1 is a possible D gene (6 bases). Germline CDR1 MNHNS, CDR2 SASEGT. This CDR3 comprises 15 residues. The V end lost 1 base, the J end lost 3 bases, and 9 bases lay between the germline ends. CDR3 protein: CASSEVRGANEKLFF. The CDR3 coding sequence is TGTGCCAGCAGTGAAGTGAGGGGGGCTAATGAAAAACTGTTTTTT.

The chain joins TRBV28 to TRBJ2-3; tentatively, D is TRBD1 (5 bases). The germline V gene encodes CDR1 MDHEN and CDR2 SYDVKM. The CDR3 has 12 amino acids. V lost 9 bases and J 6 bases, leaving 13 bases between the germline ends. DNA of the CDR3: TGTGCCAGTATGGTGGGGCACGATACGCAGTATTTT. As protein: CASMVGHDTQYF.